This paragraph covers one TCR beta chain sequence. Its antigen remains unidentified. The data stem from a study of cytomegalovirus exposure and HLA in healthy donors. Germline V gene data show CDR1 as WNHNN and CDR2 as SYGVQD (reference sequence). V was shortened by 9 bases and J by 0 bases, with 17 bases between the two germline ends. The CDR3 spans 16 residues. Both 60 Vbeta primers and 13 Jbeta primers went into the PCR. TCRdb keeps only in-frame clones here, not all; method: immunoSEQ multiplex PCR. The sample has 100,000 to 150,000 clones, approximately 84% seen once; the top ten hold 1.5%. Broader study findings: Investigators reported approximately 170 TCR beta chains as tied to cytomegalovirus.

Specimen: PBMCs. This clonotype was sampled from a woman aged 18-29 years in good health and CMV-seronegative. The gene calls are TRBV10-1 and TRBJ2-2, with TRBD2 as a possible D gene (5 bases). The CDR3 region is CASGMATTSNTGELFF. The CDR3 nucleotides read TGCGCCAGTGGGATGGCGACTACGTCGAACACCGGGGAGCTGTTTTTT.